This TCR beta chain was profiled in a study of monozygotic twins with inflammatory bowel disease. Study-wide results and caveats: Support for any single strong IBD-associated signal or clonotype was not found.

Germline V lookup: CDR1 SGHRS, CDR2 YFSETQ. CDR3 length: 11 residues. With the 5' RACE reads reprocessed, TCRdb shows one record per CDR3 protein and no DNA. The sample holds 150,000 to 200,000 distinct CDR3 sequences. No sorting of T cells preceded isolation of total RNA from whole blood. Notes on this clonotype: Its antigen is undetermined.

The material sequenced was blood. This TCR was recovered from a human donor with ulcerative colitis or Crohn's disease, or a healthy co-twin of an affected twin (not recorded which). The chain uses TRBV5-1 and TRBJ1-2; the D call from TCRdb, TRBD1, cannot be confirmed without DNA. CDR3 region: CASRLGKGYTF.